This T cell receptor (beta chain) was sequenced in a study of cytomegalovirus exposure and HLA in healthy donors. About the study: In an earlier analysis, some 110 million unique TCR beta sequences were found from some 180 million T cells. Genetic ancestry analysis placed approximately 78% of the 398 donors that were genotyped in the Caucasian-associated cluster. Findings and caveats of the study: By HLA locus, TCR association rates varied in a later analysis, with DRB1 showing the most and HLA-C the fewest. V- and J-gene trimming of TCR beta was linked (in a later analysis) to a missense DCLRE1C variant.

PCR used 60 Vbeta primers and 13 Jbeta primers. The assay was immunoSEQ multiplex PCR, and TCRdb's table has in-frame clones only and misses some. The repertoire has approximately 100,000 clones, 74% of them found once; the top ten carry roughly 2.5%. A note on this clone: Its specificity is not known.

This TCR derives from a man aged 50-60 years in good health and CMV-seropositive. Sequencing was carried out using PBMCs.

CDR3 sequence reads: CASSPPLAKNIQYF. The CDR3 DNA sequence: TGTGCCAGCAGTCCCCCCCTAGCCAAAAACATTCAGTACTTC. This chain uses TRBV6-1 with TRBJ2-4; no clear D gene. The CDR3 is 14 amino acids. The ends were cut back, 5 bases at V and 0 bases at J, with 8 bases in the middle. CDR1 MNHNS and CDR2 SASEGT come from the germline V gene.